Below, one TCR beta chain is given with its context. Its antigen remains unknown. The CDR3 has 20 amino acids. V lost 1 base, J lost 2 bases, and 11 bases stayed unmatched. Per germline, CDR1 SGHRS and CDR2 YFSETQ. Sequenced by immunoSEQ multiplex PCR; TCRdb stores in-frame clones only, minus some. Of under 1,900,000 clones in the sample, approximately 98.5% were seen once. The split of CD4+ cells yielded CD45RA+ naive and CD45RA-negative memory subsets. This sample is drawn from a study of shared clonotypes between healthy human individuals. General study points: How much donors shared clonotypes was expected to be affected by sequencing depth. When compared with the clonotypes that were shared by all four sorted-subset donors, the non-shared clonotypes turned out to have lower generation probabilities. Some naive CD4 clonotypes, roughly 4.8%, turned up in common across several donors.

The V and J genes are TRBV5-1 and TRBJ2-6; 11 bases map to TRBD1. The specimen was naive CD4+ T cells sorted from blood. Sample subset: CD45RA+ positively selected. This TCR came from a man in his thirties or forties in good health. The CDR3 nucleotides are TGCGCCAGCAGCTTGAGATTTGGGGACAGGGGGAATGCTGGGGCCAACGTCCTGACTTTC. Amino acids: CASSLRFGDRGNAGANVLTF.